This T cell receptor beta chain originates from a study of OX40 agonist ivuxolimab in advanced cancers. Measured with immunoSEQ multiplex PCR; TCRdb has only the in-frame clones, and not every one. The sample contains about 93,000 clones, roughly 94% of which appear only once. CDR3 length: 14 amino acids. Per germline, CDR1 MNHEY and CDR2 SMNVEV (reference sequence). Trimming removed 5 bases at V and 2 bases at J, with 13 bases between. Excluded were patients having autoimmune disease history or systemic immunosuppression. The TCR comes from an adult with an advanced solid tumor such as melanoma, head and neck, liver or kidney cancer. The rearrangement links TRBV27 to TRBJ2-7; D remains unclear. This specimen was CD4+ or CD8+ T cells sorted from blood, taken in a trial of the OX40 agonist ivuxolimab. The CDR3 protein is CASSEALSPYEQYF. DNA of the CDR3: TGTGCCAGCAGTGAAGCACTATCCCCCTACGAGCAGTACTTC.